These T cell receptor beta chains were read from a single sample in a study of cytomegalovirus exposure and HLA in healthy donors. Using immunoSEQ multiplex PCR, the repertoire was profiled, and TCRdb retains in-frame clones only, with some absent. The listing contains tens of thousands of clones. The source material was PBMCs. The receptor set was obtained from a woman in her late teens or twenties in good health and CMV-seronegative. Both conserved end residues are part of each CDR3.

j_call: TRBJ2-3; v_call: TRBV29-1; cdr3_aa: CSVEDLWEDRTSTDTQYF
j_call: TRBJ1-2; v_call: TRBV10-2; cdr3_aa: CASSERPPLPGGYTF
j_call: TRBJ2-2; v_call: TRBV5-4; cdr3_aa: CASSRTSGSNTGELFF
j_call: TRBJ1-5; v_call: TRBV6-1; cdr3_aa: CASGGGQGHQPQHF
j_call: TRBJ2-5; v_call: TRBV5-1; cdr3_aa: CASSLEAGNQETQYF
j_call: TRBJ2-5; v_call: TRBV6-5; cdr3_aa: CASSRQGALGETQYF
j_call: TRBJ2-7; v_call: TRBV5-1; cdr3_aa: CASSHIPGREQYF
j_call: TRBJ1-1; v_call: TRBV9; cdr3_aa: CASSVGDRTEAFF
j_call: TRBJ1-1; v_call: TRBV28; cdr3_aa: CASGGLNTEAFF
j_call: TRBJ1-5; v_call: TRBV9; cdr3_aa: CASSVGGARGEPQHF
j_call: TRBJ1-5; v_call: TRBV21-1; cdr3_aa: CASSKGEWVEWRDNQPQHF
j_call: TRBJ2-3; v_call: TRBV18; cdr3_aa: CASSPPGLSTDTQYF
j_call: TRBJ2-1; v_call: TRBV5-1; cdr3_aa: CASSLKRDLTYNEQFF
j_call: TRBJ2-3; v_call: TRBV5-1; cdr3_aa: CASSLVRDGGTDTQYF
j_call: TRBJ2-3; v_call: TRBV4-2; cdr3_aa: CASTPRTSGSGGDTQYF
j_call: TRBJ1-3; v_call: TRBV5-1; cdr3_aa: CASSLAGDGNTIYF
j_call: TRBJ2-3; v_call: TRBV9; cdr3_aa: CASSVGYSDTQYF
j_call: TRBJ1-2; v_call: TRBV27; cdr3_aa: CASSLLEGSGYTF
j_call: TRBJ2-1; v_call: TRBV5-1; cdr3_aa: CASVGGTSGYNEQFF
j_call: TRBJ2-7; v_call: TRBV13; cdr3_aa: CASSFGKSTFYEQYF
j_call: TRBJ1-1; v_call: TRBV29-1; cdr3_aa: CSVEATILGAFF
j_call: TRBJ1-1; v_call: TRBV4-1; cdr3_aa: CASSLHRTVNTEDFF
j_call: TRBJ2-7; v_call: TRBV2; cdr3_aa: CASQGDRGYEQYF
j_call: TRBJ1-2; v_call: TRBV28; cdr3_aa: CASTLGQDYGYTF
j_call: TRBJ1-6; v_call: TRBV6-1; cdr3_aa: CASIRDRGDSPLHF
j_call: TRBJ1-6; v_call: TRBV5-1; cdr3_aa: CASSLAEDSPLHF
j_call: TRBJ2-7; v_call: TRBV5-4; cdr3_aa: CASSRQDGGPYEQYF
j_call: TRBJ1-4; v_call: TRBV4-1; cdr3_aa: CASSPGGSGGGEKLFF
j_call: TRBJ2-7; v_call: TRBV12-2; cdr3_aa: CASRLPEYEQYF
j_call: TRBJ1-5; v_call: TRBV6-1; cdr3_aa: CATTTGAISNQPQHF
j_call: TRBJ1-2; v_call: TRBV7-9; cdr3_aa: CASSFAGVYGYTF
j_call: TRBJ1-6; v_call: TRBV15; cdr3_aa: CATSRANSPLHF
j_call: TRBJ1-1; v_call: TRBV6-4; cdr3_aa: CASSVTGGGTEAFF
j_call: TRBJ1-1; v_call: TRBV30; cdr3_aa: CAWMAPGENTEAFF
j_call: TRBJ1-4; v_call: TRBV30; cdr3_aa: CAWSVQGTNEKLFF
j_call: TRBJ2-7; v_call: TRBV19; cdr3_aa: CASSMTGERSYEQYF
j_call: TRBJ1-2; v_call: TRBV5-5; cdr3_aa: CASSSSPNYGYTF
j_call: TRBJ2-3; v_call: TRBV5-1; cdr3_aa: CASSSRTSGALNTQYF
j_call: TRBJ2-7; v_call: TRBV5-1; cdr3_aa: CASSTLSTSYEQYF
j_call: TRBJ2-2; v_call: TRBV10-1; cdr3_aa: CASRRNRAVGELFF
j_call: TRBJ2-3; v_call: TRBV2; cdr3_aa: CASSGSGSPDTQYF
j_call: TRBJ2-5; v_call: TRBV5-4; cdr3_aa: CASSAPASRETQYF
j_call: TRBJ1-1; v_call: TRBV2; cdr3_aa: CASSVIGGGSTEAFF
j_call: TRBJ2-7; v_call: TRBV5-1; cdr3_aa: CASSALASGSSYEQYF
j_call: TRBJ2-7; v_call: TRBV6-1; cdr3_aa: CASRLRTGGLIEQYF
j_call: TRBJ2-1; v_call: TRBV6-5; cdr3_aa: CASTNYNRNEQFF
j_call: TRBJ2-7; v_call: TRBV29-1; cdr3_aa: CSARGLTNYEQYF
j_call: TRBJ2-7; v_call: TRBV5-1; cdr3_aa: CASGNPPGLATYEQYF
j_call: TRBJ2-5; v_call: TRBV10-3; cdr3_aa: CAISATPQDRGETQYF
j_call: TRBJ1-1; v_call: TRBV5-4; cdr3_aa: CASRKRDRGMNTEAFF
j_call: TRBJ2-7; v_call: TRBV29-1; cdr3_aa: CSVSAWAGRVQYF
j_call: TRBJ2-1; v_call: TRBV5-1; cdr3_aa: CASSFASLSYNEQFF
j_call: TRBJ1-2; v_call: TRBV28; cdr3_aa: CASRSGESYGYTF
j_call: TRBJ1-1; v_call: TRBV20-1; cdr3_aa: CSARRTEAFF
j_call: TRBJ2-7; v_call: TRBV12-5; cdr3_aa: CASGFPRGGRGEQYF
j_call: TRBJ1-2; v_call: TRBV6-1; cdr3_aa: CASSDRGYGYTF
j_call: TRBJ1-1; v_call: TRBV6-4; cdr3_aa: CASSDSTGNTEAFF
j_call: TRBJ2-3; v_call: TRBV6-5; cdr3_aa: CASRGGTGVPDTQYF